The 8 T cell receptor beta chains reported below all come from one sample, sequenced in a study of blood T cell repertoires in COVID-19. Profiling relied on immunoSEQ multiplex PCR, and the TCRdb table lists in-frame clones only, not all of them. The table has 50,000 to 70,000 clones, approximately 87% seen once; the top ten hold about 6.9%. Sequencing was carried out using peripheral blood. The origin of the receptors is a man in his 60s with active or convalescent COVID-19.

The chain couples TRBV5-4 to TRBJ1-2, with D possibly being TRBD1 (5 bases). The CDR3 is 13 amino acids. The V gene lost 3 bases and the J gene lost 5 bases, with 11 bases spanning the gap. Germline CDR1 SGHNT, CDR2 YYREEE (reference sequence). The CDR3 nucleotides read TGTGCCAGCAGCTCGGCAGGGTTATATGGCTACACCTTC. Translation gives CASSSAGLYGYTF.

The chain combines TRBV24-1 with TRBJ1-5; TRBD1 matches 10 bases. The CDR3 spans 17 residues. CDR1 KGHDR and CDR2 SFDVKD come from the germline V gene. J was trimmed by 6 bases and V by 4 bases; bases with no gene match: 11. Here the CDR3 DNA reads TGTGCCACCAGTGACGCCCGACAGGGGGACAGGGGTCAGCCCCAGCATTTT. This codes for CATSDARQGDRGQPQHF.

The rearrangement links TRBV28 to TRBJ1-5; TRBD1 agrees at 11 bases. Looked up from germline, CDR1 is MDHEN and CDR2 is SYDVKM. The CDR3 has 15 amino acids. Trimming at V came to 5 bases and at J to 4 bases, leaving 4 bases not matched to a gene. Written as DNA, the CDR3 is TGTGCCAGCAGTGCCGGGACAGGGGGGAATCAGCCCCAGCATTTT. Protein sequence: CASSAGTGGNQPQHF.

The gene calls are TRBV18 and TRBJ2-7; D is uncertain. From germline, CDR1 is KGHSH and CDR2 LQKENI. V was pared by 0 bases and J by 0 bases, with 9 bases between. This CDR3 comprises 15 residues. The CDR3 reads CASSPPGQASYEQYF. CDR3 nucleotide sequence: TGTGCCAGCTCACCACCGGGTCAGGCCTCCTACGAGCAGTACTTC.

The chain employs TRBV14 and TRBJ2-5, with TRBD1 matching over 8 bases. With V trimmed by 4 bases and J by 2 bases, 6 bases remained unmatched. Germline V gives CDR1 SGHDN, CDR2 FVKESK. There are 15 residues in the CDR3. The CDR3: CASSPRTGWQETQYF. In DNA, the CDR3 is TGTGCCAGCAGCCCTAGGACAGGGTGGCAAGAGACCCAGTACTTC.

The V call is TRBV5-1, the J call TRBJ2-1; D uncertain. The CDR3 runs to 15 residues. The germline V gene has CDR1 SGHRS and CDR2 YFSETQ. Trimming stripped 0 bases from V and 4 bases from J, with 11 bases between. The CDR3 protein is CASSLESASYNEQFF. CDR3 coding DNA: TGCGCCAGCAGCTTGGAGTCAGCGTCTTACAATGAGCAGTTCTTC.

The chain joins TRBV28 to TRBJ2-6, with D tentatively TRBD2 (6 bases). Germline V CDR1 and CDR2: MDHEN, SYDVKM. This CDR3 is built from 15 residues. Trimming removed 2 bases from V and 1 base from J, with 6 bases in between. The CDR3 nucleotides read TGTGCCAGCAGTTTACGGGGGTCTGGGGCCAACGTCCTGACTTTC. It is translated as CASSLRGSGANVLTF.

This rearrangement joins TRBV4-1 to TRBJ2-3, with 15 bases aligning to TRBD2. The germline V gene has CDR1 MGHRA and CDR2 YSYEKL. Unmatched junction bases numbered 5, after V lost 4 bases and J lost 0 bases. This CDR3 comprises 18 residues. CDR3 sequence: CASSRGTSGRQSTDTQYF. CDR3 DNA: TGCGCCAGCAGCCGAGGGACTAGCGGGAGGCAGAGCACAGATACGCAGTATTTT.